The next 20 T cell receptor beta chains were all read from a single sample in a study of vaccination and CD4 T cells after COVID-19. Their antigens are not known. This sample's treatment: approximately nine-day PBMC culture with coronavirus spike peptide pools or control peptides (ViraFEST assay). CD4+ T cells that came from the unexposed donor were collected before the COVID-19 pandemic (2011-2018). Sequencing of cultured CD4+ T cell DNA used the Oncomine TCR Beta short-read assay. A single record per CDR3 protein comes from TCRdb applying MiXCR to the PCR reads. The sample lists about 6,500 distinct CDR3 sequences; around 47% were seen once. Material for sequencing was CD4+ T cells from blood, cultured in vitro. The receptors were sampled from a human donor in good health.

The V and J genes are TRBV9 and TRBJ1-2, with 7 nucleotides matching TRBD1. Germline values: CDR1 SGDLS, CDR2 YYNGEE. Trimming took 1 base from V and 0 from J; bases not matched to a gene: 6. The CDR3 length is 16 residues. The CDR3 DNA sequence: TGTGCCAGCAGCGTATATGACAGGGTATCTAACTATGGCTACACCTTC. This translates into CASSVYDRVSNYGYTF.

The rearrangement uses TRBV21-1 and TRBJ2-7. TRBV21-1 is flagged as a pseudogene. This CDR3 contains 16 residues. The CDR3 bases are TGTGCCAGCAGCAATGATACTGCCCATCCTCTGCACGAGCAGTACTTC. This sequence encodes CASSNDTAHPLHEQYF.

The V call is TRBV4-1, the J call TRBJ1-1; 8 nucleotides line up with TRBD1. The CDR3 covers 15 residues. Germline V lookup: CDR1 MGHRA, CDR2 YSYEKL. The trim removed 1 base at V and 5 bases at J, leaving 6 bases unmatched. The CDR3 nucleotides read TGCGCCAGCAGCCAAGGACAGGGGATTCGGACTGAAGCTTTCTTT. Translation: CASSQGQGIRTEAFF.

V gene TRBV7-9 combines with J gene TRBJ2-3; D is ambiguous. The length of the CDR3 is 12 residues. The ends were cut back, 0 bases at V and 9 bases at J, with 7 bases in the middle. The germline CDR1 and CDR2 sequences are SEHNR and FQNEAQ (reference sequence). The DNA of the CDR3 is TGTGCCAGCAGCTTAGCAGGGAAAACGCAGTATTTT. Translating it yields CASSLAGKTQYF.

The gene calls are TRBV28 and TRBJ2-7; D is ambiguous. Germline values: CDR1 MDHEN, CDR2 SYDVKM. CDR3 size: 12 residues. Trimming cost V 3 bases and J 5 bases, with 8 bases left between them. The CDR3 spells CASSLSGDEQYF. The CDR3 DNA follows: TGTGCCAGCAGTTTGTCCGGCGACGAGCAGTACTTC.

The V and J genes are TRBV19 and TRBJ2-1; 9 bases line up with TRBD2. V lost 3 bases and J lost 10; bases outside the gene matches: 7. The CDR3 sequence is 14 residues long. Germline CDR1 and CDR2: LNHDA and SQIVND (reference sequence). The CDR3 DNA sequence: TGTGCCAGTAGTATTATAGCGGGAGCTTGGGAGCAGTTCTTC. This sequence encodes CASSIIAGAWEQFF.

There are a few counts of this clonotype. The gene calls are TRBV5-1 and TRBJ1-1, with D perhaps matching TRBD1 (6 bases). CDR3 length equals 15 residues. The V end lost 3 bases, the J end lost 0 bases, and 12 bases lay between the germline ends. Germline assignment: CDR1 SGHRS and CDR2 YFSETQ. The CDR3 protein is CASSYTGQVNTEAFF. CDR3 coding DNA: TGCGCCAGCAGCTATACGGGACAAGTGAACACTGAAGCTTTCTTT.

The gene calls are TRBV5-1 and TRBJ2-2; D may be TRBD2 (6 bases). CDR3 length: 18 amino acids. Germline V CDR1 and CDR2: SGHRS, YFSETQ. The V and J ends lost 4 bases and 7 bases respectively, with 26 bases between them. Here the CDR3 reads CASSPSPPHTGGVGELFF. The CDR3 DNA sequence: TGCGCCAGCAGCCCCTCCCCACCGCATACCGGCGGGGTCGGGGAGCTGTTTTTT.

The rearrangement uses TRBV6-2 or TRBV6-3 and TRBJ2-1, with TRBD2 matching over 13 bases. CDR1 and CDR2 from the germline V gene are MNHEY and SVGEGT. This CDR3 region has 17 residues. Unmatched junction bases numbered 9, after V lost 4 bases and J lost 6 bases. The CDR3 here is CASSWTTSGGAGNEQFF. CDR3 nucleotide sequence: TGTGCCAGCAGTTGGACTACTAGCGGGGGGGCCGGCAATGAGCAGTTCTTC.

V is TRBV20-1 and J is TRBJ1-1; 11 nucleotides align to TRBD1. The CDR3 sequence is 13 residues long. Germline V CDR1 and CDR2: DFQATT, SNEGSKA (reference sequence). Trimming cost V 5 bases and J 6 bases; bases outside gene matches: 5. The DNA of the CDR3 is TGCAGTGCTGGAGGACAGGGGGCTCCTGAAGCTTTCTTT. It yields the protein CSAGGQGAPEAFF.

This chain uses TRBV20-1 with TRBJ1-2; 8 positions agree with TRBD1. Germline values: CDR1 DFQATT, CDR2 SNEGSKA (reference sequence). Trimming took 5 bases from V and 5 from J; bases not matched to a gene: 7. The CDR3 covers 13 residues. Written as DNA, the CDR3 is TGCAGTGCTCCGACAGGGGTAGAGTATGGCTACACCTTC. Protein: CSAPTGVEYGYTF.

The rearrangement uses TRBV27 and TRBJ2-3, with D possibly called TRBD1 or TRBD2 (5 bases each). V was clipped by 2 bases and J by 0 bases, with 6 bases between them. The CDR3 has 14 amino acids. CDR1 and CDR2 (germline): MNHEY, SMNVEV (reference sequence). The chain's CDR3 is CASSLGGSTDTQYF. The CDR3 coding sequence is TGTGCCAGCAGTTTAGGGGGAAGCACAGATACGCAGTATTTT.

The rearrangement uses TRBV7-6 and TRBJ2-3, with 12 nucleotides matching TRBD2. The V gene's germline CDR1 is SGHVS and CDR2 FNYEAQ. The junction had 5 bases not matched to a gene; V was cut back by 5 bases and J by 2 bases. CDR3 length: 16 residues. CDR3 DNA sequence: TGTGCCAGCAGCCGTACTAGCGGGGGGACCACAGATACGCAGTATTTT. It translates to CASSRTSGGTTDTQYF.

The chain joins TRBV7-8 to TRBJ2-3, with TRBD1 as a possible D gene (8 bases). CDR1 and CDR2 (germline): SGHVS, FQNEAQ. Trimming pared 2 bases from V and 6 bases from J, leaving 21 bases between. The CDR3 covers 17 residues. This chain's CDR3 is CASSLRRTGQGGDTQYF. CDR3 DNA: TGTGCCAGCAGCTTAAGACGCACAGGACAGGGAGGGGATACGCAGTATTTT. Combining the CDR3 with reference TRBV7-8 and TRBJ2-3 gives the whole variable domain GAGVSQSPRYKVAKRGQDVALRCDPISGHVSLFWYQQALGQGPEFLTYFQNEAQLDKSGLPSDRFFAERPEGSVSTLKIQRTQQEDSAVYLCASSLRRTGQGGDTQYFGPGTRLTVL.

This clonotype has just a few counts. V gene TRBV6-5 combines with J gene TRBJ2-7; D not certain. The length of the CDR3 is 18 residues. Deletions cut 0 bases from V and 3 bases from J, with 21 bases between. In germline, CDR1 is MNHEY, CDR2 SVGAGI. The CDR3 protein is CASSYSNRIAGFLYEQYF. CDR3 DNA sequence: TGTGCCAGCAGTTACTCAAACCGGATCGCAGGTTTTCTCTACGAGCAGTACTTC.

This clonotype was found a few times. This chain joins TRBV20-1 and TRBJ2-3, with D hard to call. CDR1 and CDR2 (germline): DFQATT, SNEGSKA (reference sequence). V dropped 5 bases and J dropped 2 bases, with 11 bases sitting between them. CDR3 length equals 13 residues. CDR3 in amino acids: CSARVENTDTQYF. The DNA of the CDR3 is TGCAGTGCTCGAGTAGAGAACACAGATACGCAGTATTTT.

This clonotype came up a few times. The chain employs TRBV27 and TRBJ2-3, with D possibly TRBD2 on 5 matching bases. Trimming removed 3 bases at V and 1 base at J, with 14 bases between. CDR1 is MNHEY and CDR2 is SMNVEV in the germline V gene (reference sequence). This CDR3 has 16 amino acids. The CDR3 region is CASSFAADYGTDTQYF. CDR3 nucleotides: TGTGCCAGCAGTTTCGCAGCAGACTATGGCACAGATACGCAGTATTTT.

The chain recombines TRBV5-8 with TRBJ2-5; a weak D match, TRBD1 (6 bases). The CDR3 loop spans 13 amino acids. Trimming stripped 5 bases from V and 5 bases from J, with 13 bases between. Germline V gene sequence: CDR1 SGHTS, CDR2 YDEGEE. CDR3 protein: CASRFTGSETQYF. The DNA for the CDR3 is TGTGCCAGCAGGTTCACAGGGAGTGAGACCCAGTACTTC.

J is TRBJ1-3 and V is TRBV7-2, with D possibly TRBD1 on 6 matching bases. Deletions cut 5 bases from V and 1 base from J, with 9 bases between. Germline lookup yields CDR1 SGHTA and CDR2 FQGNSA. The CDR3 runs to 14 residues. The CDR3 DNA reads TGTGCCAGCAGCCAAACAGGGTCTGGAAACACCATATATTTT. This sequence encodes CASSQTGSGNTIYF.

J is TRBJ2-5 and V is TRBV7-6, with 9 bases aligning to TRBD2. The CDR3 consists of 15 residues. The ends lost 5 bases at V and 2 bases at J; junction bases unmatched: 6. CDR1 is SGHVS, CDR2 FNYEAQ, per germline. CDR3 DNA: TGTGCCAGCAGCCTCGCGGGGGGGCTACAAGAGACCCAGTACTTC. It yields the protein CASSLAGGLQETQYF.